This TCR beta chain was found in a study of blood T cell repertoires in COVID-19. Overall study context: Italy, Spain and the United States were the sources of the convalescent and acute COVID-19 samples. From T cells, B-cell-depleted T cells, or PBMCs came the material, which was cDNA or gDNA.

Authors' data handling: Reference gene primer amplification gave estimated nucleated cell counts. The repertoire was sequenced with immunoSEQ multiplex PCR; TCRdb's copy has only in-frame clones and lacks some. V, J and clone size are those of that table, while D and trimming were read from the DNA. Here the sample spans fewer than 250,000 clones, 84% being singletons. V was clipped by 3 bases and J by 6 bases, with 6 bases between them. The CDR3 covers 12 residues. Germline V gives CDR1 SGHVS, CDR2 FNYEAQ. Input material: peripheral blood. The gene calls are TRBV7-6 and TRBJ1-5; unclear D gene. The clonotype comes from a human donor in a cohort sampled during active COVID-19. This CDR3 reads CASSFAGQPQHF. CDR3 nucleotide sequence: TGTGCCAGCAGCTTCGCCGGTCAGCCCCAGCATTTT.